This paragraph covers one T cell receptor (beta chain) sequence. Its antigen remains unknown. CDR1 MNHEY and CDR2 SMNVEV come from the germline V gene (reference sequence). The length of the CDR3 is 13 residues. Trimming took off 2 bases at V and 6 bases at J, with 10 bases between the two ends. These data are taken from a study of Ad26.COV2.S vaccination and SARS-CoV-2 variants. Assay used: immunoSEQ multiplex PCR; TCRdb lists only in-frame clones, some missing. The sample lists around 350,000 clones; about 91% were seen once. Study observations and caveats: Following vaccination, spike-specific CD8+ and CD4+ T cell responses reportedly exhibited substantial breadth.

The clonotype comes from a human donor who had recovered from COVID-19. The sample in question was peripheral blood, obtained after recovery from COVID-19. This chain connects TRBV27 to TRBJ1-2; TRBD1 is a possible D gene (5 bases). The CDR3 spells CASSLAGRDGYTF. The DNA for the CDR3 is TGTGCCAGCAGTTTAGCAGGGAGGGATGGCTACACCTTC.